The clone carrying this T cell receptor beta chain was counted at least ten times. Its antigen remains unknown. These data belong to a study of identical twins. Study-wide results and limits: Diverse VJ usage suggested most zero-insertion clonotypes were not invariant T cells. Excess sharing between twins was weaker in beta out-of-frame sequences. Insertions were reduced in abundant cord blood beta clonotypes but not in memory repertoires.

TCRdb passed the 5' RACE reads through MiXCR, listing each CDR3 protein once. The sample lists approximately 690,000 distinct CDR3 sequences; 5.5% to 6.5% were seen once. This receptor was identified in a man aged 18 to 29 in good health. The material sequenced was naive T cells sorted from blood.

The CDR3 DNA sequence: TGTGCCAGCAGTCCCCGGGACAGGGGATTAAATGAGCAGTTCTTC. Translation gives CASSPRDRGLNEQFF. The V and J genes are TRBV28 and TRBJ2-1, with 10 nucleotides matching TRBD1. The CDR3 spans 15 residues. CDR1 MDHEN and CDR2 SYDVKM come from the germline V gene. Losses at the gene ends were 5 bases for V and 7 bases for J; bases not matched to a gene: 8. The whole variable domain, filled in from reference TRBV28 and TRBJ2-1, reads DVKVTQSSRYLVKRTGEKVFLECVQDMDHENMFWYRQDPGLGLRLIYFSYDVKMKEKGDIPEGYSVSREKKERFSLILESASTNQTSMYLCASSPRDRGLNEQFFGPGTRLTVL.